This TCR beta chain was sequenced for a study of OX40 agonist ivuxolimab in advanced cancers. For the study at large: Patients received intravenous ivuxolimab every 2 weeks at 0.01 to 10 mg/kg. Whole-study findings and limits: The 0.1-3.0 mg/kg partial responders had among the lowest clonal expansion. Expanded clones were, on average, more numerous among CD8+ T cells than CD4+.

Germline CDR1 reads MNHEY; CDR2 reads SVGAGI. CDR3 length equals 16 residues. The germline V and J ends were trimmed by 2 bases and 5 bases, with 15 bases remaining between them. The data were produced by immunoSEQ multiplex PCR, yet TCRdb's version contains in-frame clones alone and is incomplete. Among about 80,000 clones listed, 80% to 90% were seen once. With regard to this clone: Its antigen remains unidentified.

This rearrangement joins TRBV6-5 to TRBJ2-2, with D possibly TRBD1 on 5 matching bases. This TCR derives from an adult with an advanced solid tumor such as melanoma, head and neck, liver or kidney cancer. The material sequenced was CD4+ or CD8+ T cells sorted from blood, taken in a trial of the OX40 agonist ivuxolimab. CDR3 sequence: CASSYTRQRLTGELFF. CDR3 coding DNA: TGTGCCAGCAGTTACACAAGACAGCGTTTAACCGGGGAGCTGTTTTTT.